Presented here are 13 T cell receptor beta chains from one specimen sequenced in a study of neoadjuvant anti-PD-1 for oral cavity cancer. Assay: immunoSEQ multiplex PCR; the TCRdb copy retains only in-frame clones and omits some. The data contain about 14,000 clones, 60% to 75% of them singletons. The sample in question was PBMCs, obtained before nivolumab (anti-PD-1) treatment. These receptors originate from a person between 40 and 85 years old with oral cavity squamous cell carcinoma.

The genes are TRBV7-9 and TRBJ1-2, with 9 bases matching TRBD1. Germline V gene lookup returns CDR1 SEHNR and CDR2 FQNEAQ (reference sequence). The V segment lost 4 bases and the J segment 8 bases; nucleotides outside the gene matches: 11. The CDR3 is made up of 15 amino acids. In DNA, the CDR3 is TGTGCCAGCAGCTCCCTCAAGGACAGGGGAGGCGGCTACACCTTC. Translation gives CASSSLKDRGGGYTF. Full variable domain (rest looked up from reference TRBV7-9 and TRBJ1-2): DTGVSQNPRHKITKRGQNVTFRCDPISEHNRLYWYRQTLGQGPEFLTYFQNEAQLEKSRLLSDRFSAERPKGSFSTLEIQRTEQGDSAMYLCASSSLKDRGGGYTFGSGTRLTVV.

This clone was found once. This chain uses TRBV19 with TRBJ1-2; no clear D gene. Trimming shortened V by 6 bases and J by 1 base, and 15 bases separated the two germline ends. CDR3 size: 15 residues. The germline CDR1 and CDR2 sequences are LNHDA and SQIVND (reference sequence). Here the CDR3 reads CASRASKEVNYGYTF. Here the CDR3 DNA reads TGTGCCAGTAGGGCCTCCAAGGAGGTTAACTATGGCTACACCTTC.

The chain combines TRBV7-9 with TRBJ1-5; 7 bases match TRBD1. J gave up 4 bases and V 4 bases, and 7 bases lay outside the gene matches. CDR3 length equals 15 residues. The germline V gene encodes CDR1 SEHNR and CDR2 FQNEAQ (reference sequence). In DNA form, the CDR3 reads TGTGCCAGCAGCTCGGACGGGACAGCGAATCAGCCCCAGCATTTT. It specifies CASSSDGTANQPQHF.

This clone was found a few times. The chain couples TRBV5-4 to TRBJ1-1, with D perhaps TRBD1 (5 bases). CDR3 length: 13 residues. The germline V and J ends were trimmed by 2 bases and 3 bases, with 8 bases remaining between them. Germline values: CDR1 SGHNT, CDR2 YYREEE (reference sequence). CDR3 DNA: TGTGCCAGCAGCTTTGACAGATACACTGAAGCTTTCTTT. Amino acids: CASSFDRYTEAFF.

The V gene is TRBV19, the J gene TRBJ1-2, with 12 bases identical to TRBD1. V was pared by 5 bases and J by 2 bases, with 3 bases of the junction left unmatched. The CDR3 sequence is 15 residues long. Per the germline V gene, CDR1 is LNHDA and CDR2 is SQIVND (reference sequence). CDR3 amino acids: CASSLGTGGNYGYTF. The DNA for the CDR3 is TGTGCCAGTAGTCTTGGGACAGGGGGCAACTATGGCTACACCTTC.

J is TRBJ2-2 and V is TRBV4-2; TRBD2 aligns across 9 bases. The CDR3 is 19 residues long. V dropped 0 bases and J dropped 2; count of bases not matched to a gene: 10. CDR1 is LGHNA, CDR2 YNFKEQ, per germline. Here the CDR3 reads CASSQDTGASGVNTGELFF. CDR3 nucleotide sequence: TGTGCCAGCAGCCAAGATACAGGGGCTAGCGGGGTTAACACCGGGGAGCTGTTTTTT.

This chain uses TRBV5-4 with TRBJ2-3; D is possibly TRBD2 (7 bases). The V gene lost 0 bases and the J gene lost 6 bases, with 11 bases spanning the gap. CDR1 SGHNT and CDR2 YYREEE come from the germline V gene (reference sequence). The CDR3 covers 14 residues. The CDR3 is CASSLGTRGDTQYF. DNA of the CDR3: TGTGCCAGCAGCTTGGGGACTAGGGGGGATACGCAGTATTTT. The entire variable domain, with the rest obtained from reference TRBV5-4 and TRBJ2-3, is as follows: ETGVTQSPTHLIKTRGQQVTLRCSSQSGHNTVSWYQQALGQGPQFIFQYYREEENGRGNFPPRFSGLQFPNYSSELNVNALELDDSALYLCASSLGTRGDTQYFGPGTRLTVL.

The genes are TRBV28 and TRBJ2-2, with TRBD2 matching 12 bases. The length of the CDR3 is 17 residues. CDR1 and CDR2 from the germline V gene are MDHEN and SYDVKM. V was pared by 4 bases and J by 6 bases, with 9 bases of the junction left unmatched. Here the CDR3 DNA reads TGTGCCAGCAGTTCCTGGGGGCTAGCGGGAGGGCCCGGGGAGCTGTTTTTT. Amino acids: CASSSWGLAGGPGELFF.

The chain combines TRBV27 with TRBJ1-1; D not resolved. Germline V gene lookup returns CDR1 MNHEY and CDR2 SMNVEV (reference sequence). CDR3 length equals 11 residues. The CDR3 bases are TGTGCTCGGGCGGCGAACACTGAAGCTTTCTTT. Translating gives CARAANTEAFF.

This clone was found a few times. V gene TRBV5-1 combines with J gene TRBJ2-1; 8 nucleotides match TRBD2. CDR1 SGHRS and CDR2 YFSETQ come from the germline V gene. The CDR3 is 16 residues long. The V gene end was trimmed by 4 bases and the J gene end by 10 bases; junction bases not matched to a gene: 16. The CDR3 DNA reads as TGCGCCAGCAGCACGGCGGCGGGGGGCCAAATAGGGGAGCAGTTCTTC. Its protein is CASSTAAGGQIGEQFF.

The chain carries TRBV13 and TRBJ1-2, with TRBD1 identical over 9 bases. The CDR3 consists of 16 residues. Trimming at V came to 0 bases and at J to 8 bases, leaving 10 bases not matched to a gene. CDR1 and CDR2 (germline): PRHDT, FYEKMQ (reference sequence). CDR3 sequence: CASSLGSGTGLDGYTF. The CDR3 DNA reads as TGTGCCAGCAGCTTAGGAAGCGGGACAGGGTTGGACGGCTACACCTTC. Based on the CDR3 plus reference TRBV13 and TRBJ1-2, the full variable domain is AAGVIQSPRHLIKEKRETATLKCYPIPRHDTVYWYQQGPGQDPQFLISFYEKMQSDKGSIPDRFSAQQFSDYHSELNMSSLELGDSALYFCASSLGSGTGLDGYTFGSGTRLTVV.

This clone was seen more than once but under ten times. V gene TRBV5-1 combines with J gene TRBJ2-7; D is unresolved. The germline gives CDR1 SGHRS, CDR2 YFSETQ. Deletions cut 0 bases from V and 7 bases from J, with 17 bases between. CDR3 length equals 15 residues. The CDR3 bases are TGCGCCAGCAGCTTGGATGGAACGGGTGTGGGAGAGCAGTACTTC. It is translated as CASSLDGTGVGEQYF.

This rearrangement joins TRBV6-6 to TRBJ2-1, with TRBD2 matching over 8 bases. V lost 4 bases to trimming and J lost 7 bases; unmatched junction nucleotides: 6. The CDR3 covers 14 residues. Germline CDR1 and CDR2: MNHNY and SVGAGI (reference sequence). For the CDR3, the DNA is TGTGCCAGCAGTTTAAGCGGGAGTAGGAATGAGCAGTTCTTC. Its translation is CASSLSGSRNEQFF.